The clone carrying this T cell receptor (beta chain) was recorded a few times. Antigen unknown. The data are from a study of beta chain features in type 1 diabetes. For the study at large: Patients did not differ from healthy donors in age, gender or cell yield. The samples had approximately 100,000,000 sorted cells examined in all.

General study results and limits: Moderately but significantly shorter TCRB CDR3s were found in Type 1 diabetes patients in all four CD4+ subsets. Across patients, naive, central memory and Treg TCRB repertoires exhibited apparently greater similarity than was observed across healthy donors. High TCR expression in some cells could lead to their over-representation in cDNA sequencing.

The germline V and J ends were trimmed by 4 bases and 9 bases, with 10 bases remaining between them. Per germline, CDR1 SGHTA and CDR2 FQGNSA. This CDR3 comprises 12 residues. What was sequenced were expressed TCRB transcripts, since all of the isolated RNA had been reverse transcribed. Generated by immunoSEQ multiplex PCR, the TCRdb table keeps only in-frame clones and is missing some. This sample has roughly 260,000 clones, with just over 20% found just once. Material: naive CD4+ T cells from blood. The receptor comes from a woman aged 35 to 49 with type 1 diabetes. The chain joins TRBV7-2 to TRBJ1-5; the D gene is possibly TRBD1 (5 bases). CDR3 sequence: CASSSLGGPQHF. The DNA for the CDR3 is TGTGCCAGCAGCTCCCTGGGGGGGCCCCAGCATTTT.